This T cell receptor beta chain was captured in a study of T cell responses to AZD1222 COVID-19 vaccine. TCRdb's table, derived via immunoSEQ multiplex PCR, lists solely in-frame clones and lacks some. The repertoire consists of over 110,000 clones, with 85% to 90% occurring once and the leading ten covering roughly 1.7%. Study-wide results and limits: Regions 160-218 and 743-854 held dominance among vaccine-associated CD4 TCRs, which spanned spike. Increases in Spike-specific TCR breadth and depth were seen after two AZD1222 doses. Just 5 or 6 AZD1222 recipients tested seropositive at baseline. Most donors were white British and more were female, and clonal diversity was possibly underestimated.

A note on this clone: Its specificity is not known.

Per the germline V gene, CDR1 is MNHEY and CDR2 is SVGAGI. V lost 5 bases to trimming and J lost 4 bases, with 11 bases between them. The CDR3 is made up of 13 amino acids. The clonotype comes from an adult in good health. The sample consisted of peripheral blood, taken on day 0 of AZD1222 vaccination. This chain links TRBV6-5 with TRBJ1-2, with TRBD1 as a possible D gene (5 bases). CDR3 nucleotides: TGTGCCAGCAGTCCCGACAGTGTCTATGGCTACACCTTC. As protein: CASSPDSVYGYTF.